This T cell receptor beta chain emerged from a study of blood T cell repertoires in COVID-19. Study-wide context: Sites in the United States, Italy and Spain provided acute and convalescent COVID-19 samples. The cDNA or gDNA used as material had been derived from T cells, B-cell-depleted T cells, or PBMCs.

This clone has more than one count but fewer than ten. Using immunoSEQ multiplex PCR, the repertoire was profiled, and TCRdb retains in-frame clones only, with some absent. The repertoire holds under 250,000 clones, with 83% as singletons. V was shortened by 10 bases and J by 5 bases, with 15 bases between the two germline ends. Looked up from germline, CDR1 is KGHSH and CDR2 is LQKENI. The CDR3 runs to 14 residues. The sample comprised PBMCs or T cells enriched from blood (not recorded which). The sequence was obtained from a woman in her 40s who had been exposed to COVID-19. The chain recombines TRBV18 with TRBJ1-6; D is undetermined. CDR3 nucleotides: TGTGCCACCAGGTTGAACACTGATAATTCACCCCTCCACTTT. Protein product: CATRLNTDNSPLHF.